This TCR beta chain originates from a study of blood T cell repertoires in COVID-19. Across the study: The origin of the acute and convalescent COVID-19 samples was the United States, Italy and Spain. In each case, the material was cDNA or gDNA derived from T cells, B-cell-depleted T cells, or PBMCs.

Germline V lookup: CDR1 MGHDK, CDR2 SYGVNS. The CDR3 runs to 15 residues. The trim removed 7 bases at V and 2 bases at J, leaving 9 bases unmatched. Authors' methods: Using reference gene primer amplification, nucleated cell counts were estimated. The protocol was immunoSEQ multiplex PCR, while the TCRdb copy is restricted to in-frame clones and leaves out a portion. The V and J calls and clone size are taken from that table; D and trimming were inferred from the DNA. The sample lists roughly 180,000 clones, approximately 86% occurring once. The sequencing sample was made of peripheral blood. The V gene is TRBV25-1, the J gene TRBJ2-7, with 9 bases fitting TRBD1. The clonotype originates from a man between 60 and 70 years old who had recovered from COVID-19. The CDR3 coding sequence is TGTGCCAGCACAAAACTCCGACAGGGGGCCTACGAGCAGTACTTC. Residues: CASTKLRQGAYEQYF.